This record concerns one T cell receptor beta chain sequence. RNA amounts of about 0.45 to 1 ug underwent reverse transcription with random hexamers. MiXCR, run by TCRdb on the immunoSEQ multiplex PCR reads, gives a single entry per CDR3 protein. This table has 85,000 to 120,000 distinct CDR3 sequences, approximately 94% appearing once. The sample originates from a study of CD8 T cells in Susac syndrome. V lost 0 bases and J 7 bases, leaving 13 bases between the germline ends. The germline gives CDR1 MGHRA, CDR2 YSYEKL. CDR3 length: 16 residues. The sequencing input was CD8+ T cells from PBMCs. The gene calls are TRBV4-1 and TRBJ1-6, with D unresolved. This clonotype was sampled from a human donor with Susac syndrome. The CDR3 spells CASSQDRTYSNSPLHF. The CDR3 DNA reads as TGCGCCAGCAGCCAAGATCGGACCTACTCCAATTCACCCCTCCACTTT.